This T cell receptor (beta chain) was sequenced for a study of early stage breast cancer tumors. Study in general: Roughly 8 ER+/PR+/HER2- tumors were invasive ductal; a few were invasive lobular. Samples were sequenced at about 10-fold average coverage.

Measured with immunoSEQ multiplex PCR; TCRdb has only the in-frame clones, and not every one. Here the sample spans about 70,000 clones, 80% being singletons. The CDR3 contains 15 residues. In germline, CDR1 is MGHRA, CDR2 YSYEKL. The V segment lost 1 base and the J segment 2 bases; nucleotides outside the gene matches: 2. In this sample, this clone turned up once. The chain recombines TRBV4-1 with TRBJ2-7; 10 nucleotides line up with TRBD2. Sequencing was done on a sample of blood. The clonotype originates from a person aged 35-55 years with breast cancer. The CDR3 DNA sequence: TGCGCCAGCAGCCAAGCCACTAGCGGGACCTACGAGCAGTACTTC. Translation gives CASSQATSGTYEQYF.